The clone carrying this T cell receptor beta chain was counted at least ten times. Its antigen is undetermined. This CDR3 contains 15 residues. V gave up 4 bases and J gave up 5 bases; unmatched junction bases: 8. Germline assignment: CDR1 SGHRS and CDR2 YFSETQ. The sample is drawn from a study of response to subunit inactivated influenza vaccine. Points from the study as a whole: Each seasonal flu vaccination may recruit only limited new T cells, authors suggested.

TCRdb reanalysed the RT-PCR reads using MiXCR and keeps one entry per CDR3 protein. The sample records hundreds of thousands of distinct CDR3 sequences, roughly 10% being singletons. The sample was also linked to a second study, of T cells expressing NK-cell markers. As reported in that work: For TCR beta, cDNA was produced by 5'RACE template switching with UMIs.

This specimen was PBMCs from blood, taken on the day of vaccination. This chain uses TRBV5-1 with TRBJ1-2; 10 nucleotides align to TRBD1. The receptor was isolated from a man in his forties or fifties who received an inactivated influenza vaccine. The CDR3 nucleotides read TGCGCCAGCAGCACCCAGGGGGACAGGGGATATGGCTACACCTTC. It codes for CASSTQGDRGYGYTF.